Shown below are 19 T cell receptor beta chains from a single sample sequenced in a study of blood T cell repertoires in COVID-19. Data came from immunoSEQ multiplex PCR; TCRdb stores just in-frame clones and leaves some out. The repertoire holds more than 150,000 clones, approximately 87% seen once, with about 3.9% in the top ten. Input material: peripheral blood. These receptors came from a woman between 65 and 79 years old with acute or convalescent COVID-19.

The CDR3 region is CASSLGTGPASQYF. CDR3 sequence (DNA): TGTGCCAGCAGCCTTGGGACAGGTCCGGCCTCCCAGTACTTC. The chain combines TRBV6-5 with TRBJ2-5; TRBD1 agrees at 8 bases. This CDR3 contains 14 residues. The V gene end was trimmed by 6 bases and the J gene end by 9 bases; junction bases not matched to a gene: 12. In germline, CDR1 is MNHEY, CDR2 SVGAGI.

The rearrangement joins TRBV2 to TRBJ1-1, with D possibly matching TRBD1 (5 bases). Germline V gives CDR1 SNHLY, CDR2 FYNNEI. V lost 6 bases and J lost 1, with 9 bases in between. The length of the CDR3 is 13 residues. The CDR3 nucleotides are TGTGCCAGCAGACTGACAGAGAACACTGAAGCTTTCTTT. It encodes CASRLTENTEAFF.

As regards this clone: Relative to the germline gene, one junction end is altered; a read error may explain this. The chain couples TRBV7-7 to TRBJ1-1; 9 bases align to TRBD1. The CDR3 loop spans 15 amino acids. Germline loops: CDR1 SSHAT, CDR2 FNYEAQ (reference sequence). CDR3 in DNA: TGTGCTAGCAGCCCCCCGACAGGGGGGTTCACTGAAGCTTTCTTT. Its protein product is CASSPPTGGFTEAFF.

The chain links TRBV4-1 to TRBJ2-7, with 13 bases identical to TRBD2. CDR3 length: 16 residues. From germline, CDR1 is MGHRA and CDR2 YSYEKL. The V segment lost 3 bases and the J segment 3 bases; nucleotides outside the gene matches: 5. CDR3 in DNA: TGCGCCAGCAGCCACCCCCGGACTAGCGGGGGCTACGAGCAGTACTTC. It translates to CASSHPRTSGGYEQYF.

The CDR3: CASSFLASYGYTF. The CDR3 region has the DNA TGTGCCAGCAGTTTCTTGGCCTCCTATGGCTACACCTTC. V is TRBV28 and J is TRBJ1-2; D is undetermined. CDR3 length equals 13 residues. V lost 3 bases and J 4 bases, leaving 9 bases between the germline ends. From germline, CDR1 is MDHEN and CDR2 SYDVKM.

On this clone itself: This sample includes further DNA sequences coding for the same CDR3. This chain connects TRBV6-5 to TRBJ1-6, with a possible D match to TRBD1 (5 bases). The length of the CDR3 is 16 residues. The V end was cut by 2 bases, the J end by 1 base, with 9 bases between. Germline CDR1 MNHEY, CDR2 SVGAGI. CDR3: CASSYGGGSYNSPLHF. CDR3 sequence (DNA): TGTGCCAGCAGTTACGGCGGGGGTTCCTATAATTCACCCCTCCACTTT.

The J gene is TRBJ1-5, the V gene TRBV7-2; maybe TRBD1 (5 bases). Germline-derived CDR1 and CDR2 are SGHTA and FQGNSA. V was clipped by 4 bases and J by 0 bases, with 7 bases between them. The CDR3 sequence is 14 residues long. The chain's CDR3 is CASSWGVSNQPQHF. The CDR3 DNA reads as TGTGCCAGCAGCTGGGGGGTTAGCAATCAGCCCCAGCATTTT.

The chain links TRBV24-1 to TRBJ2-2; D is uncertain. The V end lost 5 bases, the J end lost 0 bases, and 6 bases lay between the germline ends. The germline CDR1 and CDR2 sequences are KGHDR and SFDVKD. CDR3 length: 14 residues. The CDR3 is CATSVSANTGELFF. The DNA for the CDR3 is TGTGCCACCAGTGTCAGCGCGAACACCGGGGAGCTGTTTTTT.

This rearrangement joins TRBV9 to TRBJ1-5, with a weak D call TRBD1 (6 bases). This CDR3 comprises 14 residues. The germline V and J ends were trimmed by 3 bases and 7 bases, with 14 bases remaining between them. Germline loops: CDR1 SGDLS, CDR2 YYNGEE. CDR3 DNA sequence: TGTGCCAGCAGCGACGGGACAATAGGGCAGCCCCAGCATTTT. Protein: CASSDGTIGQPQHF.

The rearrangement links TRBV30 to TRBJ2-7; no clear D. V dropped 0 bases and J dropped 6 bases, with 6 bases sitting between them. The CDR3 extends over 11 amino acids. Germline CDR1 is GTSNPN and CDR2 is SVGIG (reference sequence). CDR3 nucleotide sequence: TGTGCCTGGAGTGTACCAGGCGAGCAGTACTTC. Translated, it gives CAWSVPGEQYF. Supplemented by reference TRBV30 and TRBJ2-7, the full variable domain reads SQTIHQWPATLVQPVGSPLSLECTVEGTSNPNLYWYRQAAGRGLQLLFYSVGIGQISSEVPQNLSASRPQDRQFILSSKKLLLSDSGFYLCAWSVPGEQYFGPGTRLTVT.

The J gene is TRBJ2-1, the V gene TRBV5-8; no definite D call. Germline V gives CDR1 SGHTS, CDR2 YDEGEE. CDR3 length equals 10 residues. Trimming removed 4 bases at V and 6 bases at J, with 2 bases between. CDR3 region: CASSRNEQFF. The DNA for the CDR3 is TGTGCCAGCAGCCGCAATGAGCAGTTCTTC.

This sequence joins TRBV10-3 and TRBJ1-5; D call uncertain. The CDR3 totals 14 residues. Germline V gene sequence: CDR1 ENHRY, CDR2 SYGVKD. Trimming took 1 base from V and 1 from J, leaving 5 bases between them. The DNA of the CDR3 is TGTGCCATCAGTGAGTGGAGGAGCAATCAGCCCCAGCATTTT. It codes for CAISEWRSNQPQHF.

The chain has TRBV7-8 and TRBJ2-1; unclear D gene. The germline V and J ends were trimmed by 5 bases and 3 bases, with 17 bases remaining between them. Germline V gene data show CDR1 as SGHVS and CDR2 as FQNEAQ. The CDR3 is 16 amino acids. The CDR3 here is CASSPSRVVLYNEQFF. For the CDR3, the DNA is TGTGCCAGCAGCCCCTCTCGGGTAGTCCTCTACAATGAGCAGTTCTTC.

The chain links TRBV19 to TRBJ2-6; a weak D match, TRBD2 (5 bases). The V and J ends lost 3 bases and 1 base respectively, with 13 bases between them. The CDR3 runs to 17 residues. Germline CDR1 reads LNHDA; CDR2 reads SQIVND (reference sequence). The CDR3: CASSIGRGKSGANVLTF. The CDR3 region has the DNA TGTGCCAGTAGTATCGGTAGAGGGAAATCTGGGGCCAACGTCCTGACTTTC.

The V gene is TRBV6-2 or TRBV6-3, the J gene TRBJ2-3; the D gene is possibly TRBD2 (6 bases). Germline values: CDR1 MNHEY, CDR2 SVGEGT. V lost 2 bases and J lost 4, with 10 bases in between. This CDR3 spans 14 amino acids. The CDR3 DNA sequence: TGTGCCAGCAGTTACCCTAGCGCGGCAGATACGCAGTATTTT. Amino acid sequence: CASSYPSAADTQYF.

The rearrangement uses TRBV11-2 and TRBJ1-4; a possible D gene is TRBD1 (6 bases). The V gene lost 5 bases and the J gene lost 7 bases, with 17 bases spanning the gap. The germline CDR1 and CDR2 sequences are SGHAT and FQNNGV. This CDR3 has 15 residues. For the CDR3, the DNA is TGTGCCAGCAGCCCTAACAGGGAGACCTTTGAAAAACTGTTTTTT. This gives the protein CASSPNRETFEKLFF.

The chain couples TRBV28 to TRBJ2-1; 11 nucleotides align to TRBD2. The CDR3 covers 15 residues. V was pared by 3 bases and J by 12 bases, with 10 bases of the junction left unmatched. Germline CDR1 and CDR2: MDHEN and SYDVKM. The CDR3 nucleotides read TGTGCCAGCAGTTTGGCAACTAGCGGGAGATCTAGGCAGTTCTTC. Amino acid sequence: CASSLATSGRSRQFF.

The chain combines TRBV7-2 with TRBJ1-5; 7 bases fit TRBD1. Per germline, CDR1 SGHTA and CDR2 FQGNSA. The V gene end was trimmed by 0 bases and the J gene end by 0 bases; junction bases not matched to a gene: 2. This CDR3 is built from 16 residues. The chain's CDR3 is CASSLAGTASNQPQHF. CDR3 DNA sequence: TGTGCCAGCAGCTTAGCCGGGACAGCTAGCAATCAGCCCCAGCATTTT.

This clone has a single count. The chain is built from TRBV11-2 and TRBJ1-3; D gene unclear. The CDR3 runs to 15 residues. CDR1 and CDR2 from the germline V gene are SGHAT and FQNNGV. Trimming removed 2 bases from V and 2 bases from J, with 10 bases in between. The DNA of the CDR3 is TGTGCCAGCAGCTTAACGATTAGCCCTGGAAACACCATATATTTT. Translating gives CASSLTISPGNTIYF.